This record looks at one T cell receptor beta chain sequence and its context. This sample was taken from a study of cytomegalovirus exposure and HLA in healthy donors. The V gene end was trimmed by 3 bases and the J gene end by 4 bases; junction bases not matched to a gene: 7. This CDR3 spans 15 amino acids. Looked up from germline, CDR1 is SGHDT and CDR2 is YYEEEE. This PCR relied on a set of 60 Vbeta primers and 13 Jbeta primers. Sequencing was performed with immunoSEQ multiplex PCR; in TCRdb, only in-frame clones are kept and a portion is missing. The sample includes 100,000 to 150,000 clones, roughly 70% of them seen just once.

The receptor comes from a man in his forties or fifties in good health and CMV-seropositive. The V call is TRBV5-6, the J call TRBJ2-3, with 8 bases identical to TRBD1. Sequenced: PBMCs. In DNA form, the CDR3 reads TGTGCCAGCAGCTCCTCCGGACAGGGTTCAGATACGCAGTATTTT. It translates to CASSSSGQGSDTQYF.